This is a list of T cell receptor beta chains from one sample in a study of vaccination and CD4 T cells after COVID-19. These receptors are not linked to any known antigen. TCRdb passed the PCR reads through MiXCR, listing each CDR3 protein once. The sample holds approximately 16,000 distinct CDR3 sequences; less than 70% are singletons and the top ten take 4.6%. Sample: CD4+ T cells from blood, cultured in vitro, taken before SARS-CoV-2 vaccination. Receptors originate from a human donor who had recovered from COVID-19. CDR3s include the opening cysteine and the closing phenylalanine or tryptophan. Each record gives: clone size, D gene, V gene, J gene, CDR3 length, CDR3 protein, CDR3 DNA. The D gene is left open where the match is weak. Some rows mark clone size as missing; the rest say once, few, many or name a class of expanded clone.

abundance: NA
d_gene: NA
v_gene: TRBV2
j_gene: TRBJ2-5
len: 11
CDR3aa: CASRDRETQYF
CDR3nt: TGTGCCAGCAGAGACCGGGAGACCCAGTACTTC

abundance: NA
d_gene: TRBD2
v_gene: TRBV6-2/TRBV6-3
j_gene: TRBJ2-1
len: 16
CDR3aa: CASSLTLAASYNEQFF
CDR3nt: TGTGCCAGCAGTCTAACTCTAGCGGCCTCCTACAATGAGCAGTTCTTC

abundance: NA
d_gene: NA
v_gene: TRBV12-3/TRBV12-4
j_gene: TRBJ1-1
len: 16
CDR3aa: CASSLEAGVRGTEAFF
CDR3nt: TGTGCCAGCAGTTTGGAGGCAGGGGTAAGGGGCACTGAAGCTTTCTTT

abundance: large
d_gene: NA
v_gene: TRBV20-1
j_gene: TRBJ1-5
len: 12
CDR3aa: CSAIGWGQPQHF
CDR3nt: TGCAGTGCTATCGGGTGGGGGCAGCCCCAGCATTTT

abundance: NA
d_gene: NA
v_gene: TRBV30
j_gene: TRBJ1-5
len: 15
CDR3aa: CAWSVSRVTHQPQHF
CDR3nt: TGTGCCTGGAGTGTATCGCGCGTGACGCATCAGCCCCAGCATTTT

abundance: NA
d_gene: NA
v_gene: TRBV5-1
j_gene: TRBJ2-7
len: 12
CDR3aa: CASSSGLYEQYF
CDR3nt: TGCGCCAGCAGCTCGGGACTCTACGAGCAGTACTTC

abundance: few
d_gene: TRBD1
v_gene: TRBV27
j_gene: TRBJ1-6
len: 14
CDR3aa: CASRWGQLNSPLHF
CDR3nt: TGTGCCAGCAGGTGGGGACAGCTTAATTCACCCCTCCACTTT

abundance: NA
d_gene: NA
v_gene: TRBV10-2
j_gene: TRBJ2-7
len: 12
CDR3aa: CASSAQGYEQYF
CDR3nt: TGCGCCAGCAGTGCACAGGGATACGAGCAGTACTTC

abundance: NA
d_gene: NA
v_gene: TRBV28
j_gene: TRBJ2-5
len: 14
CDR3aa: CASSLLGLGETQYF
CDR3nt: TGTGCCAGCAGTTTATTGGGGTTGGGGGAGACCCAGTACTTC

abundance: once
d_gene: NA
v_gene: TRBV11-2
j_gene: TRBJ1-1
len: 14
CDR3aa: CASSRGGAGTEAFF
CDR3nt: TGTGCCAGCAGTAGGGGGGGCGCGGGCACTGAAGCTTTCTTT

abundance: few
d_gene: NA
v_gene: TRBV20-1
j_gene: TRBJ2-2
len: 13
CDR3aa: CSASGGNTGELFF
CDR3nt: TGCAGTGCTAGCGGGGGAAACACCGGGGAGCTGTTTTTT

abundance: NA
d_gene: TRBD2
v_gene: TRBV5-1
j_gene: TRBJ2-7
len: 15
CDR3aa: CASSNRTSGDYEQYF
CDR3nt: TGCGCCAGCAGCAACCGGACTAGCGGGGACTACGAGCAGTACTTC

abundance: NA
d_gene: NA
v_gene: TRBV19
j_gene: TRBJ2-5
len: 13
CDR3aa: CASSRGMGETQYF
CDR3nt: TGTGCCAGTAGTAGGGGGATGGGGGAGACCCAGTACTTC

abundance: NA
d_gene: NA
v_gene: TRBV11-3
j_gene: TRBJ2-1
len: 13
CDR3aa: CASRGGQYNEQFF
CDR3nt: TGTGCCAGCAGGGGGGGCCAGTACAATGAGCAGTTCTTC

abundance: NA
d_gene: NA
v_gene: TRBV6-1
j_gene: TRBJ1-3
len: 15
CDR3aa: CASRPGELAGNTIYF
CDR3nt: TGTGCCAGCAGACCAGGGGAATTAGCTGGAAACACCATATATTTT

abundance: few
d_gene: NA
v_gene: TRBV7-2
j_gene: TRBJ1-2
len: 14
CDR3aa: CASGRGARGYGYTF
CDR3nt: TGTGCCAGCGGGCGGGGGGCGAGGGGCTATGGCTACACCTTC

abundance: NA
d_gene: NA
v_gene: TRBV12-3/TRBV12-4
j_gene: TRBJ1-2
len: 13
CDR3aa: CASSFSGAGGYTF
CDR3nt: TGTGCCAGCAGTTTTTCCGGGGCGGGTGGCTACACCTTC

abundance: NA
d_gene: TRBD1
v_gene: TRBV5-4
j_gene: TRBJ2-1
len: 16
CDR3aa: CASNTRRQGGSNEQFF
CDR3nt: TGTGCCAGCAACACGAGGAGACAGGGGGGATCCAATGAGCAGTTCTTC

abundance: NA
d_gene: TRBD1
v_gene: TRBV2
j_gene: TRBJ1-5
len: 13
CDR3aa: CASNTGGTQPQHF
CDR3nt: TGTGCCAGCAACACAGGGGGCACTCAGCCCCAGCATTTT

abundance: NA
d_gene: TRBD1
v_gene: TRBV19
j_gene: TRBJ2-4
len: 17
CDR3aa: CASSPKGQGLAKNIQYF
CDR3nt: TGTGCCAGTAGTCCCAAGGGACAGGGTCTAGCCAAAAACATTCAGTACTTC

abundance: few
d_gene: NA
v_gene: TRBV4-3
j_gene: TRBJ1-2
len: 14
CDR3aa: CASSQGNGVGGYTF
CDR3nt: TGCGCCAGCAGCCAAGGCAACGGGGTTGGCGGCTACACCTTC

abundance: NA
d_gene: NA
v_gene: TRBV6-1
j_gene: TRBJ1-5
len: 13
CDR3aa: CASSEALRQPQHF
CDR3nt: TGTGCCAGCAGTGAAGCGCTTCGACAGCCCCAGCATTTT

abundance: NA
d_gene: NA
v_gene: TRBV28
j_gene: TRBJ1-2
len: 12
CDR3aa: CASSQGNYGYTF
CDR3nt: TGTGCCAGCAGTCAGGGTAACTATGGCTACACCTTC

abundance: few
d_gene: NA
v_gene: TRBV20-1
j_gene: TRBJ1-2
len: 15
CDR3aa: CSASRDRTYNYGYTF
CDR3nt: TGCAGTGCTAGCAGAGACAGGACGTATAACTATGGCTACACCTTC

abundance: NA
d_gene: NA
v_gene: TRBV6-5
j_gene: TRBJ1-3
len: 14
CDR3aa: CASSSGVGGNTIYF
CDR3nt: TGTGCCAGCAGTTCGGGGGTAGGGGGAAACACCATATATTTT

abundance: few
d_gene: NA
v_gene: TRBV7-8
j_gene: TRBJ1-5
len: 14
CDR3aa: CASSLVAPTQPQHF
CDR3nt: TGTGCCAGCAGCTTAGTGGCCCCCACTCAGCCCCAGCATTTT

abundance: NA
d_gene: NA
v_gene: TRBV20-1
j_gene: TRBJ2-1
len: 10
CDR3aa: CSAVYNEQFF
CDR3nt: TGCAGTGCCGTTTACAATGAGCAGTTCTTC

abundance: few
d_gene: NA
v_gene: TRBV6-2/TRBV6-3
j_gene: TRBJ1-2
len: 14
CDR3aa: CASTPTEGVYGYTF
CDR3nt: TGTGCCAGCACCCCGACAGAGGGAGTCTATGGCTACACCTTC

abundance: NA
d_gene: NA
v_gene: TRBV6-2/TRBV6-3
j_gene: TRBJ2-1
len: 24
CDR3aa: CASTNQTSMYLCASSLRAGNEQFF
CDR3nt: NA

abundance: NA
d_gene: NA
v_gene: TRBV19
j_gene: TRBJ1-5
len: 14
CDR3aa: CAFSEDHSNQPQHF
CDR3nt: TGTGCCTTCTCTGAAGACCATAGCAATCAGCCCCAGCATTTT

abundance: once
d_gene: NA
v_gene: TRBV28
j_gene: TRBJ2-3
len: 13
CDR3aa: CASSTPEPNTQYF
CDR3nt: TGTGCCAGCTCAACCCCGGAACCCAATACGCAGTATTTT

abundance: NA
d_gene: NA
v_gene: TRBV6-2/TRBV6-3
j_gene: TRBJ1-6
len: 13
CDR3aa: CASSYDSYSPLHF
CDR3nt: TGTGCCAGCAGTTACGACAGCTATTCACCCCTCCACTTT

abundance: NA
d_gene: NA
v_gene: TRBV2
j_gene: TRBJ1-1
len: 14
CDR3aa: CASSEESGFGWAFF
CDR3nt: TGTGCCAGCAGTGAGGAGTCCGGGTTTGGATGGGCTTTCTTT

abundance: few
d_gene: NA
v_gene: TRBV7-2
j_gene: TRBJ1-5
len: 15
CDR3aa: CASSAQGMDNQPQHF
CDR3nt: TGTGCCAGCAGCGCGCAGGGTATGGACAATCAGCCCCAGCATTTT

abundance: NA
d_gene: NA
v_gene: TRBV2
j_gene: TRBJ1-5
len: 16
CDR3aa: CASSVVLVGLTQPQHF
CDR3nt: TGTGCCAGCAGTGTAGTTTTGGTAGGGCTAACTCAGCCCCAGCATTTT